The 27 T cell receptor beta chains below were found in one sample sequenced in a study of T cell repertoires in cytomegalovirus infection. MiXCR was run by TCRdb on the reads, yielding one entry per CDR3 protein. This sample has a few hundred thousand distinct CDR3 sequences; around 27% occur once, and the top ten carry about 13%. The sequenced sample consisted of PBMCs. Every receptor here comes from a human donor in good health (CMV status not recorded). Some clones in this sample may be carry-over from other donors' samples.

The V call is TRBV7-3, the J call TRBJ1-1; tentative D call: TRBD1 (6 bases). Trimming took 5 bases from V and 1 from J, leaving 14 bases between them. The CDR3 has 15 residues. Germline CDR1 and CDR2: SGHTA and FQGTGA. The DNA of the CDR3 is TGTGCCAGCAGCCAAGGGGGGGGGCGGAACACTGAAGCTTTCTTT. Translated, it gives CASSQGGGRNTEAFF.

This chain uses TRBV2 with TRBJ2-1; D is possibly TRBD1 (6 bases). Germline V gene lookup returns CDR1 SNHLY and CDR2 FYNNEI. The CDR3 extends over 15 amino acids. Trimming shortened V by 3 bases and J by 2 bases, and 11 bases separated the two germline ends. Here the CDR3 reads CASSDARGTYNEQFF. CDR3 DNA: TGTGCCAGCAGTGACGCGAGGGGGACCTACAATGAGCAGTTCTTC.

The chain employs TRBV10-3 and TRBJ1-1; TRBD1 matches at 10 bases. Germline V gene sequence: CDR1 ENHRY, CDR2 SYGVKD. The CDR3 spans 13 residues. The trim removed 7 bases at V and 3 bases at J, leaving 2 bases unmatched. CDR3 sequence (DNA): TGTGCCATCACCGGGACAGGGGACACTGAAGCTTTCTTT. Translated, it gives CAITGTGDTEAFF.

This clonotype showed up just a few times. The chain uses TRBV2 and TRBJ2-1; TRBD2 matches 8 bases. Trimming took 7 bases from V and 8 from J; bases not matched to a gene: 4. CDR3 length: 12 residues. Germline V gene data show CDR1 as SNHLY and CDR2 as FYNNEI. The CDR3 DNA reads TGTGCCAGCATCGGGAGGGTCCATGAGCAGTTCTTC. Translation gives CASIGRVHEQFF.

CDR3 coding DNA: TGTGCCAGCAGTTACCAAACCGGACAGGGGGCTCATCCCTCTGGAAACACCATATATTTT. This encodes CASSYQTGQGAHPSGNTIYF. The chain joins TRBV6-2 or TRBV6-3 to TRBJ1-3; 11 bases line up with TRBD1. CDR3 length equals 20 residues. Trimming removed 2 bases from V and 0 bases from J; junction bases left unmatched: 12. Germline CDR1 reads MNHEY; CDR2 reads SVGEGT.

This clonotype came up many times. CDR3 protein: CASSPRDTVETQYF. Written as DNA, the CDR3 is TGTGCCAGCAGCCCTCGGGACACCGTGGAGACCCAGTACTTC. V is TRBV12-3 or TRBV12-4 and J is TRBJ2-5; maybe TRBD1 (6 bases). The ends were cut back, 6 bases at V and 5 bases at J, with 16 bases in the middle. The CDR3 has 14 amino acids.

This clonotype was recorded at least ten times. The rearrangement joins TRBV7-2 to TRBJ1-2; 9 bases fit TRBD1. The CDR3 loop spans 15 amino acids. J gave up 8 bases and V 3 bases, and 10 bases lay outside the gene matches. Germline V gene data show CDR1 as SGHTA and CDR2 as FQGNSA. The CDR3 coding sequence is TGTGCCAGCAGCTTCGCCGGGACAGGGTCTTTCGGCTACACCTTC. Protein product: CASSFAGTGSFGYTF. The full variable domain, its missing parts supplied by reference TRBV7-2 and TRBJ1-2, is GAGVSQSPSNKVTEKGKDVELRCDPISGHTALYWYRQSLGQGLEFLIYFQGNSAPDKSGLPSDRFSAERTGGSVSTLTIQRTQQEDSAVYLCASSFAGTGSFGYTFGSGTRLTVV.

This sequence joins TRBV5-1 and TRBJ1-2; 10 bases map to TRBD1. The CDR3 loop spans 16 amino acids. Trimming cost V 6 bases and J 4 bases; bases outside gene matches: 12. Looked up from germline, CDR1 is SGHRS and CDR2 is YFSETQ. The CDR3 DNA follows: TGCGCCAGCACCCCGGCTCCGGACAGGGGGACCTATGGCTACACCTTC. This codes for CASTPAPDRGTYGYTF.

The chain recombines TRBV28 with TRBJ2-7, with 9 bases identical to TRBD2. The V gene end was trimmed by 2 bases and the J gene end by 6 bases; junction bases not matched to a gene: 17. Germline CDR1 reads MDHEN; CDR2 reads SYDVKM. The CDR3 sequence is 18 residues long. CDR3 protein: CASSLEAPAGGGLGEQYF. The CDR3 DNA reads TGTGCCAGCAGTTTAGAGGCTCCAGCGGGAGGAGGGTTGGGCGAGCAGTACTTC.

V usage is TRBV7-9 and J usage is TRBJ2-7; 8 bases map to TRBD1. Germline CDR1 SEHNR, CDR2 FQNEAQ (reference sequence). The V and J ends lost 4 bases and 7 bases, in that order; junction bases with no gene match: 9. This CDR3 spans 14 amino acids. The CDR3 DNA reads as TGTGCCAGCAGCTCCCTGACAGGGGCCATGGAGCAGTACTTC. It specifies CASSSLTGAMEQYF. The whole variable domain, remainder taken from reference TRBV7-9 and TRBJ2-7, is DTGVSQNPRHKITKRGQNVTFRCDPISEHNRLYWYRQTLGQGPEFLTYFQNEAQLEKSRLLSDRFSAERPKGSFSTLEIQRTEQGDSAMYLCASSSLTGAMEQYFGPGTRLTVT.

The chain recombines TRBV7-9 with TRBJ2-3, with 8 positions matching TRBD2. Germline-derived CDR1 and CDR2 are SEHNR and FQNEAQ (reference sequence). J was trimmed by 2 bases and V by 1 base; bases with no gene match: 14. The CDR3 loop spans 19 amino acids. Written as DNA, the CDR3 is TGTGCCAGCAGCTTAGAGGCGGGAGGCGGAGCCCGGCCCACAGATACGCAGTATTTT. Translated, it gives CASSLEAGGGARPTDTQYF.

This clonotype was picked up a small number of times. The chain couples TRBV12-3 or TRBV12-4 to TRBJ1-5, with unresolved D. The CDR3 contains 12 residues. Trimming took off 5 bases at V and 9 bases at J, with 11 bases between the two ends. The DNA of the CDR3 is TGTGCCAGCAGTAAGGGTGGAGGGCCCCAGCATTTT. This gives the protein CASSKGGGPQHF.

There are many counts of this clonotype. The V gene is TRBV7-2, the J gene TRBJ2-3; unclear D gene. The CDR3 is 17 amino acids. Trimming shortened V by 4 bases and J by 1 base, and 18 bases separated the two germline ends. The germline gives CDR1 SGHTA, CDR2 FQGNSA. Written as DNA, the CDR3 is TGTGCCAGCAGCTACCGATCCTACACCGTTCGCACAGATACGCAGTATTTT. Residues: CASSYRSYTVRTDTQYF.

This clonotype occurred a few times. The rearrangement joins TRBV7-6 to TRBJ2-1; 11 bases are shared with TRBD2. The CDR3 loop spans 18 amino acids. Germline CDR1 and CDR2: SGHVS and FNYEAQ. V lost 1 base to trimming and J lost 6 bases; unmatched junction nucleotides: 11. The CDR3, as DNA: TGTGCCAGCAGCTTAGAGACTAGCGGGGCGTACCGGGGCAATGAGCAGTTCTTC. It yields the protein CASSLETSGAYRGNEQFF.

The V and J genes are TRBV12-3 or TRBV12-4 and TRBJ2-1; D might be TRBD1 (6 bases). Between the trimmed V and J ends, which lost 6 bases and 9 bases, there was a span of 21 bases. CDR3 length: 15 amino acids. Here the CDR3 DNA reads TGTGCCAGCAGCGAACACCGGACAGTGGGCTCTGAGCAGTTCTTC. It specifies CASSEHRTVGSEQFF.

The chain recombines TRBV19 with TRBJ2-2, with 8 bases that match TRBD1. The germline gives CDR1 LNHDA, CDR2 SQIVND (reference sequence). This CDR3 has 14 residues. With V trimmed by 6 bases and J by 4 bases, 4 bases remained unmatched. The CDR3 DNA reads as TGTGCCAGTAGGAACAGGGGGAGCACCGGGGAGCTGTTTTTT. It is translated as CASRNRGSTGELFF.

This rearrangement joins TRBV18 to TRBJ2-1, with no clear D. The germline V gene has CDR1 KGHSH and CDR2 LQKENI. Trimming took 4 bases from V and 2 from J, leaving 9 bases between them. This CDR3 spans 14 amino acids. The CDR3 DNA reads TGTGCCAGCTCACTCGCTACCACCTACAATGAGCAGTTCTTC. Its translation is CASSLATTYNEQFF.

This clonotype was observed a handful of times. This chain connects TRBV20-1 to TRBJ2-7; maybe TRBD1 (6 bases). This CDR3 comprises 14 residues. CDR1 and CDR2 (germline): DFQATT, SNEGSKA (reference sequence). V shed 0 bases and J shed 5 bases, with 14 bases lying between them. In DNA, the CDR3 is TGCAGTGCTAGAGATGGCCAGGGGACGCACGAGCAGTACTTC. Translated, it gives CSARDGQGTHEQYF.

This rearrangement joins TRBV2 to TRBJ2-5, with a possible D match to TRBD2 (5 bases). With 7 bases removed from V and 4 bases from J, the gap between germline ends came to 19 bases. Germline-derived CDR1 and CDR2 are SNHLY and FYNNEI. CDR3 length: 15 amino acids. As DNA, the CDR3 is TGTGCCAGCAAGAGGGCAGAGGGTTTGGGAGAGACCCAGTACTTC. It yields the protein CASKRAEGLGETQYF.

This clonotype occurred many times. This chain connects TRBV7-2 to TRBJ2-5, with TRBD1 matching over 9 bases. The CDR3 is 15 amino acids. CDR1 is SGHTA and CDR2 is FQGNSA in the germline V gene. V was clipped by 5 bases and J by 2 bases; unmatched bases: 6. The CDR3 DNA reads TGTGCCAGCAGCCGATGGACAGGGGCACAAGAGACCCAGTACTTC. Its protein is CASSRWTGAQETQYF.

This clonotype was observed many times. The chain joins TRBV7-9 to TRBJ1-1; possible D gene TRBD1, 5 bases. V was trimmed by 1 base and J by 6 bases, leaving 9 bases between them. The CDR3 contains 13 residues. Germline lookup yields CDR1 SEHNR and CDR2 FQNEAQ (reference sequence). The CDR3 DNA follows: TGTGCCAGCAGCTTAGAGTCCAGGGCTGAAGCTTTCTTT. Amino acid sequence: CASSLESRAEAFF.

This clonotype was counted once. The chain is built from TRBV6-2 or TRBV6-3 and TRBJ1-5; 9 positions match TRBD1. Trimming cost V 8 bases and J 6 bases; bases outside gene matches: 17. Germline CDR1 is MNHEY and CDR2 is SVGEGT. This CDR3 comprises 17 residues. The CDR3 sequence is CASEAIPGQGNFQPQHF. CDR3 DNA: TGTGCCAGCGAGGCGATACCGGGACAGGGTAATTTTCAGCCCCAGCATTTT.

Only a few counts were recorded for this clonotype. The CDR3 coding sequence is TGTGCCAGCAGTTTAAGTGGGAAGAGTAACAATGAGCAGTTCTTC. Its protein is CASSLSGKSNNEQFF. The V and J genes are TRBV7-2 and TRBJ2-1; the D is unclear. CDR1 is SGHTA, CDR2 FQGNSA, per germline. This CDR3 has 15 amino acids. Trimming pared 6 bases from V and 5 bases from J, leaving 17 bases between.

This sequence joins TRBV5-1 and TRBJ2-1, with TRBD1 matching 8 bases. Germline CDR1 is SGHRS and CDR2 is YFSETQ. V dropped 4 bases and J dropped 2; count of bases not matched to a gene: 11. The CDR3 runs 17 residues. The DNA of the CDR3 is TGCGCCAGCAGCCAACCCACGGACAGGGTGACCTACAATGAGCAGTTCTTC. Protein: CASSQPTDRVTYNEQFF.

This clonotype was seen ten or more times. CDR3 sequence: CASSRGLAVTNTGELFF. The CDR3 DNA follows: TGTGCCAGCAGCAGGGGACTAGCGGTGACGAACACCGGGGAGCTGTTTTTT. The chain combines TRBV7-2 with TRBJ2-2, with 11 bases aligning to TRBD2. The CDR3 runs to 17 residues. Germline lookup yields CDR1 SGHTA and CDR2 FQGNSA. V trimming: 5 bases; J trimming: 0 bases; junction bases outside the gene matches: 5.

The rearrangement joins TRBV7-3 to TRBJ2-3, with 13 bases lining up with TRBD2. After removal of 4 bases from V and 0 bases from J, the junction contained 4 bases not matched to a gene. Germline CDR1 SGHTA, CDR2 FQGTGA. The length of the CDR3 is 17 residues. The CDR3 sequence is CASSSGLAGRSTDTQYF. The CDR3 DNA reads as TGTGCCAGCAGCTCGGGACTAGCGGGGCGTAGCACAGATACGCAGTATTTT.

The rearrangement joins TRBV11-2 to TRBJ1-1; 7 bases match TRBD1. V was clipped by 0 bases and J by 7 bases; unmatched bases: 2. The CDR3 has 13 amino acids. Germline CDR1 is SGHAT and CDR2 is FQNNGV. CDR3 in amino acids: CASSLEGTDEAFF. The CDR3 coding sequence is TGTGCCAGCAGCTTAGAAGGGACAGATGAAGCTTTCTTT.